Sequencing of this TCR beta chain was carried out in a study of blood T cell repertoires in COVID-19. Study details: Sources were T cells, B-cell-depleted T cells, or PBMCs; the material itself was cDNA or gDNA.

Germline lookup yields CDR1 LNHDA and CDR2 SQIVND (reference sequence). CDR3 length: 14 amino acids. Trimming shortened V by 1 base and J by 7 bases, and 13 bases separated the two germline ends. Original processing notes: Amplification with reference gene primers provided the estimates of nucleated cell counts. Data came from immunoSEQ multiplex PCR; TCRdb stores just in-frame clones and leaves some out. The V and J calls and clone size were taken over from that table, and D and trimming were inferred from the DNA. The sample contains roughly 100,000 clones, roughly 76% of which appear only once. Source material: peripheral blood. The clonotype comes from an older man with COVID-19, enrolled during active disease. The chain is built from TRBV19 and TRBJ1-1; D ambiguous. CDR3 residues: CASSIGPGKFEAFF. DNA for the CDR3: TGTGCCAGTAGTATAGGGCCAGGAAAGTTTGAAGCTTTCTTT.